A selection of T cell receptor beta chains follows, all from one sample in a study of cytomegalovirus exposure and HLA in healthy donors. Measured with immunoSEQ multiplex PCR; TCRdb has only the in-frame clones, and not every one. The sample has roughly 98,000 clones, less than 90% seen once; the top ten hold about 5.7%. The sample comprised PBMCs. These receptors came from a man younger than 30 in good health and CMV-seropositive. The CDR3 runs from the conserved cysteine through the conserved F or W. D genes are given only for firm matches. Only some rows state a clone size, as once, few, many or a class for expanded clones.

CDR3 protein | CDR3 DNA | D gene | J gene | clone size | V gene
CASSMSGTEQYF | TGTGCCAGTAGTATGAGCGGGACCGAGCAGTACTTC | TRBD2 | TRBJ2-7 | NA | TRBV19
CASSFSQGSYGYTF | TGTGCCAGCAGTTTCTCTCAGGGGTCATATGGCTACACCTTC | NA | TRBJ1-2 | NA | TRBV28
CASTWTGISEAFF | TGTGCCAGTACCTGGACAGGGATCTCTGAAGCTTTCTTT | TRBD1 | TRBJ1-1 | NA | TRBV19
CASSLDRNQETQYF | TGTGCCAGCAGCTTGGACAGAAACCAAGAGACCCAGTACTTC | NA | TRBJ2-5 | NA | TRBV7-6
CASSQDRGNTEAFF | TGTGCCAGCAGCCAAGACAGGGGGAACACTGAAGCTTTCTTT | NA | TRBJ1-1 | NA | TRBV4-2
CASSPLREGYEKLFF | TGTGCCAGTAGTCCCCTTAGGGAGGGTTATGAAAAACTGTTTTTT | NA | TRBJ1-4 | NA | TRBV19
CASSGDRQLGGYTF | TGTGCCAGCAGTGGCGACAGGCAACTGGGTGGCTACACCTTC | NA | TRBJ1-2 | NA | TRBV2
CASRAAYEQYF | TGTGCCAGCAGGGCAGCCTACGAGCAGTACTTC | NA | TRBJ2-7 | NA | TRBV6-5
CASSAGQLKETQYF | TGTGCCAGCAGCGCAGGACAGCTAAAAGAGACCCAGTACTTC | NA | TRBJ2-5 | NA | TRBV9
CASSEAGLAKNIQYF | TGTGCCAGCAGTGAAGCTGGACTAGCCAAAAACATTCAGTACTTC | NA | TRBJ2-4 | once | TRBV6-1
CASSAPGGYYEQYF | TGTGCCAGCAGTGCCCCAGGGGGCTACTACGAGCAGTACTTC | TRBD1 | TRBJ2-7 | NA | TRBV6-4
CASSPRELANEKLFF | TGTGCCAGCTCACCGAGGGAATTGGCCAATGAAAAACTGTTTTTT | NA | TRBJ1-4 | NA | TRBV18
CASSPEGATGNTIYF | TGTGCCAGCAGTCCTGAAGGGGCTACTGGAAACACCATATATTTT | NA | TRBJ1-3 | NA | TRBV7-3
CASSPRTGSSGNTIYF | TGTGCCAGCAGCCCTCGGACAGGGAGTTCTGGAAACACCATATATTTT | TRBD1 | TRBJ1-3 | once | TRBV9
CASSYREDGYYEQYF | TGTGCCAGCAGTTACCGGGAAGACGGATACTACGAGCAGTACTTC | NA | TRBJ2-7 | NA | TRBV6-6
CAIGIAGSNEQFF | TGTGCCATTGGAATAGCGGGGTCCAATGAGCAGTTCTTC | TRBD2 | TRBJ2-1 | NA | TRBV10-3
CASNGQGVFEKLFF | TGTGCCAGCAACGGACAGGGGGTTTTTGAAAAACTGTTTTTT | TRBD1 | TRBJ1-4 | NA | TRBV6-1
CASSLGRGQEDEKLFF | TGTGCCAGCAGTTTGGGGCGGGGGCAGGAGGATGAAAAACTGTTTTTT | NA | TRBJ1-4 | NA | TRBV27
CASSFEVTRSGGRAPYEQYF | TGTGCCAGCAGTTTTGAAGTTACGCGTAGTGGCGGGAGGGCCCCCTACGAGCAGTACTTC | TRBD2 | TRBJ2-7 | NA | TRBV28
CASSPTVGLYNEQFF | TGTGCCAGCAGCCCAACAGTTGGATTGTACAATGAGCAGTTCTTC | NA | TRBJ2-1 | NA | TRBV7-3
CASSQDEGREKLFF | TGCGCCAGCAGCCAAGATGAGGGTCGGGAAAAACTGTTTTTT | NA | TRBJ1-4 | NA | TRBV4-1
CASSKQPRGTGDEQYF | TGTGCCAGCAGCAAACAACCCAGGGGGACAGGGGACGAGCAGTACTTC | TRBD1 | TRBJ2-7 | NA | TRBV7-2
CASSIGSSADTQYF | TGTGCCAGTAGTATAGGTAGCAGTGCAGATACGCAGTATTTT | NA | TRBJ2-3 | NA | TRBV19
CASSPQGRQPQHF | TGTGCCAGCTCGCCGCAGGGGCGTCAGCCCCAGCATTTT | NA | TRBJ1-5 | NA | TRBV18
CASSGRGGYTF | TGTGCCAGCAGCGGGAGGGGTGGCTACACCTTC | NA | TRBJ1-2 | NA | TRBV11-3
CASKASPSGTDTQYF | TGCGCCAGCAAAGCGTCCCCGAGTGGGACTGATACGCAGTATTTT | NA | TRBJ2-3 | once | TRBV5-1
CASSLGAHDTYEQYF | TGTGCCAGCAGCTTAGGGGCACATGACACCTACGAGCAGTACTTC | NA | TRBJ2-7 | NA | TRBV7-6
CASSPKEWEGRQETQYF | TGTGCCAGCAGCCCCAAAGAATGGGAGGGCCGTCAAGAGACCCAGTACTTC | TRBD2 | TRBJ2-5 | NA | TRBV11-3
CASSHGLENNEQFF | TGTGCCAGCAGTCACGGACTCGAAAACAATGAGCAGTTCTTC | NA | TRBJ2-1 | NA | TRBV27
CASSQGQGILSPLHF | TGCGCCAGCAGCCAGGGACAGGGGATACTTTCACCCCTCCACTTT | TRBD1 | TRBJ1-6 | once | TRBV4-3
CASGTTRQRNQPQHF | TGTGCCTCCGGGACAACCCGTCAGCGCAATCAGCCCCAGCATTTT | NA | TRBJ1-5 | NA | TRBV19
CASSLPSGTYEQYF | TGCGCCAGCAGCTTGCCTAGCGGGACCTACGAGCAGTACTTC | TRBD2 | TRBJ2-7 | NA | TRBV5-1
CASKRGPGELFF | TGTGCCAGCAAACGGGGTCCCGGGGAGCTGTTTTTT | NA | TRBJ2-2 | NA | TRBV6-5
CASSEWTVTRRRSYGYTF | TGTGCCAGCAGTGAATGGACAGTAACGAGGAGACGCTCCTATGGCTACACCTTC | NA | TRBJ1-2 | NA | TRBV28
CASSAAGGTDTQYF | TGCGCCAGCAGTGCAGCGGGGGGCACAGATACGCAGTATTTT | TRBD2 | TRBJ2-3 | NA | TRBV10-2
CASSRQNSYEQYF | TGTGCCAGTAGTAGACAGAATTCCTACGAGCAGTACTTC | NA | TRBJ2-7 | few | TRBV19
CASSSREELAGAYEQYF | TGTGCCAGCAGCTCAAGGGAGGAACTAGCGGGAGCCTACGAGCAGTACTTC | TRBD2 | TRBJ2-7 | NA | TRBV5-4
CASSIEITGELFF | TGTGCCAGTAGTATTGAGATAACCGGGGAGCTGTTTTTT | NA | TRBJ2-2 | once | TRBV19
CASSQEFGGNYGYTF | TGCGCCAGCAGCCAAGAGTTCGGGGGTAACTATGGCTACACCTTC | NA | TRBJ1-2 | NA | TRBV4-3
CASSIRQGNTEAFF | TGTGCCAGTAGTATCCGGCAGGGAAACACTGAAGCTTTCTTT | NA | TRBJ1-1 | NA | TRBV19
CASSRVPGQGSNTGELFF | TGCGCCAGCAGCCGTGTCCCGGGACAGGGTTCGAACACCGGGGAGCTGTTTTTT | TRBD1 | TRBJ2-2 | NA | TRBV4-1
CASSGSPGGTDTQYF | TGCGCCAGCAGTGGTAGTCCGGGGGGCACAGATACGCAGTATTTT | NA | TRBJ2-3 | NA | TRBV4-3
CASSLSRRTGHSYEQYF | TGTGCCAGCAGTTTATCCCGACGGACAGGCCACTCCTACGAGCAGTACTTC | TRBD1 | TRBJ2-7 | NA | TRBV27
CASSQDSGRGYGYTF | TGCGCCAGCAGCCAAGATTCGGGTCGTGGCTATGGCTACACCTTC | NA | TRBJ1-2 | few | TRBV4-3
CASSPNRGLAGGRVTGELFF | TGTGCCAGCAGTCCCAATAGGGGACTAGCGGGAGGGCGGGTCACCGGGGAGCTGTTTTTT | TRBD2 | TRBJ2-2 | NA | TRBV28
CASRPGQNLFNQPQHF | TGTGCCAGTAGACCGGGACAGAATCTGTTCAATCAGCCCCAGCATTTT | TRBD1 | TRBJ1-5 | NA | TRBV19
CSAFYRAGGGNEQFF | TGCAGCGCATTCTACCGGGCGGGAGGTGGGAATGAGCAGTTCTTC | TRBD2 | TRBJ2-1 | NA | TRBV29-1
CASSSRETYEQYF | TGTGCCAGCAGCTCGCGGGAGACCTACGAGCAGTACTTC | TRBD2 | TRBJ2-7 | NA | TRBV5-4
CASGLVVRAVNEQYF | TGTGCTAGTGGTTTGGTAGTCAGGGCAGTCAACGAGCAGTACTTC | NA | TRBJ2-7 | NA | TRBV12-5
CASSRPPGQGERQPQHF | TGTGCCAGCAGCCGGCCACCGGGACAGGGGGAAAGACAGCCCCAGCATTTT | TRBD1 | TRBJ1-5 | NA | TRBV7-3
CASSGGRAFF | TGTGCCAGCAGTGGCGGTAGGGCTTTCTTT | NA | TRBJ1-1 | NA | TRBV6-6
CASSTGLMNTEAFF | TGTGCCAGTAGCACAGGATTGATGAACACTGAAGCTTTCTTT | NA | TRBJ1-1 | NA | TRBV19
CASSYGTDNEQFF | TGTGCCAGCAGCTATGGGACAGACAATGAGCAGTTCTTC | TRBD1 | TRBJ2-1 | once | TRBV5-4
CASSDPSAGGYNEQFF | TGTGCCAGTAGTGATCCGTCGGCAGGTGGCTACAATGAGCAGTTCTTC | NA | TRBJ2-1 | NA | TRBV19
CASSERFGGALGEETQYF | TGTGCCAGCAGTGAAAGGTTCGGGGGGGCACTGGGGGAAGAGACCCAGTACTTC | TRBD2 | TRBJ2-5 | NA | TRBV2
CASSPTWEGLFF | TGTGCCAGCAGCCCCACGTGGGAGGGGCTGTTCTTC | TRBD2 | TRBJ2-1 | once | TRBV7-2
CASSFGFESNEQFF | TGTGCCAGCAGCTTCGGGTTCGAGTCGAATGAGCAGTTCTTC | NA | TRBJ2-1 | NA | TRBV11-3
CASSHAGTTSSYEQYF | TGTGCCAGCAGCCACGCCGGGACAACAAGCTCCTACGAGCAGTACTTC | NA | TRBJ2-7 | NA | TRBV4-2
CASRNRGPNGELFF | TGTGCCAGCAGAAACAGGGGGCCCAACGGGGAGCTGTTTTTT | TRBD1 | TRBJ2-2 | NA | TRBV2
CASSLVVGLADQETQYF | TGTGCCAGCAGCTTGGTTGTCGGACTAGCGGACCAAGAGACCCAGTACTTC | TRBD2 | TRBJ2-5 | NA | TRBV5-6